Below, one TCR beta chain is given with its context. This sample also contains other DNA sequences that code for the same CDR3. TCR sequencing used cDNA made by reverse transcription of extracted RNA. Measured with immunoSEQ multiplex PCR; TCRdb has only the in-frame clones, and not every one. This table has roughly 250,000 clones, approximately 61% appearing once. Alopecia areata patients provided lesional scalp punch biopsies and peripheral blood, both collected for the study. Cell sorting was applied to PBMCs, and CD4+ and CD8+ T cells were collected. The data were taken from a study of CD8+ T cells in alopecia areata. As for the study in general: Among treated patients, oral tofacitinib was administered at 5 to 10 mg twice daily. Tofacitinib ran 6 to 18 months, followed by 6 months off drug.

The CDR3 contains 12 residues. Germline-derived CDR1 and CDR2 are GTSNPN and SVGIG (reference sequence). The ends were cut back, 1 base at V and 9 bases at J, with 11 bases in the middle. The sequence came from a human donor with alopecia areata. V gene TRBV30 combines with J gene TRBJ2-3; D is possibly TRBD1 (6 bases). The source material was CD4+ T cells sorted from blood, sampled at week 0. CDR3 nucleotide sequence: TGTGCCTGGAGTGACACAGGGACGACGCAGTATTTT. It encodes CAWSDTGTTQYF.